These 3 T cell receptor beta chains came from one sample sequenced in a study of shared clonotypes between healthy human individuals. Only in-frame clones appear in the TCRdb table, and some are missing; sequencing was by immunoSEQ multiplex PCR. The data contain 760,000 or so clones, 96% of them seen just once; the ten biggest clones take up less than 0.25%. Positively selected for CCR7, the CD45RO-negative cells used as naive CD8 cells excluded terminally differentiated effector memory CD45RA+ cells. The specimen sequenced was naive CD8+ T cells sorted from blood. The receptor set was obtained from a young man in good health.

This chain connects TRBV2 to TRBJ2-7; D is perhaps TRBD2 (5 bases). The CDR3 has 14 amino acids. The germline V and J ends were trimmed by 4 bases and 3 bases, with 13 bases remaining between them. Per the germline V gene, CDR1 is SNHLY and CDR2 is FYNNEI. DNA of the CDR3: TGTGCCAGCAGTGTACGGACTTCTATCTACGAGCAGTACTTC. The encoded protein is CASSVRTSIYEQYF. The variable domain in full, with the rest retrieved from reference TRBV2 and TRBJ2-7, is EPEVTQTPSHQVTQMGQEVILRCVPISNHLYFYWYRQILGQKVEFLVSFYNNEISEKSEIFDDQFSVERPDGSNFTLKIRSTKLEDSAMYFCASSVRTSIYEQYFGPGTRLTVT.

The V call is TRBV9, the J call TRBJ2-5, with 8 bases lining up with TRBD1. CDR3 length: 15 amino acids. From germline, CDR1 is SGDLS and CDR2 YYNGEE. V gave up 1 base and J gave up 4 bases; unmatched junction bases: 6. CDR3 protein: CASSVQGAILETQYF. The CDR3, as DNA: TGTGCCAGCAGCGTACAGGGGGCTATCCTAGAGACCCAGTACTTC. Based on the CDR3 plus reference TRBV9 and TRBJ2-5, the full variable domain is DSGVTQTPKHLITATGQRVTLRCSPRSGDLSVYWYQQSLDQGLQFLIQYYNGEERAKGNILERFSAQQFPDLHSELNLSSLELGDSALYFCASSVQGAILETQYFGPGTRLLVL.

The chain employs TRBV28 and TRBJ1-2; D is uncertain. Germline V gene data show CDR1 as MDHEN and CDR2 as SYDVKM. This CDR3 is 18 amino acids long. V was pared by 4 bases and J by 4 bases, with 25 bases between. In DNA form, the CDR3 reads TGTGCCAGCAGTTCGAGATATTTGGACCAGGCCCAAGGCTATGGCTACACCTTC. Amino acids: CASSSRYLDQAQGYGYTF.